This paragraph covers one T cell receptor beta chain sequence. Sequencing used immunoSEQ multiplex PCR; TCRdb keeps in-frame clones, though not all of them. The sample consists of roughly 35,000 clones, over 80% of them appearing once. The data are from a study of T cell changes during pregnancy in multiple sclerosis. Trimming removed 3 bases from V and 1 base from J, with 9 bases in between. The CDR3 runs 13 residues. Germline assignment: CDR1 SQVTM and CDR2 ANQGSEA. The sequencing sample was made of PBMCs (not recorded whether the cells were cultured). The chain couples TRBV29-1 to TRBJ1-1; D is unclear. The source of this sequence is a female donor with multiple sclerosis, enrolled in a pregnancy study. CDR3 protein: CSVEFEGNTEAFF. The CDR3 DNA reads as TGCAGCGTTGAGTTCGAGGGGAACACTGAAGCTTTCTTT.